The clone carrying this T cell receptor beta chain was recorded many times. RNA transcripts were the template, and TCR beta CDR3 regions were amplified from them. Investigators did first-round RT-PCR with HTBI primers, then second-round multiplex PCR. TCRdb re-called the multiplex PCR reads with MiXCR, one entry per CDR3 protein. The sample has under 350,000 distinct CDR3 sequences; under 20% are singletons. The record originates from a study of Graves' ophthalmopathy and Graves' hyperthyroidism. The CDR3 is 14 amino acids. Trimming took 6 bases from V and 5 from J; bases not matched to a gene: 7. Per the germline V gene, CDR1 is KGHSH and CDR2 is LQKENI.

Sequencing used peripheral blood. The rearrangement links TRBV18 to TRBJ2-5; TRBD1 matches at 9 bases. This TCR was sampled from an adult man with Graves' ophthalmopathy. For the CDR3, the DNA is TGTGCCAGCTCGATCCGGGACAGGGTGGAGACCCAGTACTTC. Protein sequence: CASSIRDRVETQYF.